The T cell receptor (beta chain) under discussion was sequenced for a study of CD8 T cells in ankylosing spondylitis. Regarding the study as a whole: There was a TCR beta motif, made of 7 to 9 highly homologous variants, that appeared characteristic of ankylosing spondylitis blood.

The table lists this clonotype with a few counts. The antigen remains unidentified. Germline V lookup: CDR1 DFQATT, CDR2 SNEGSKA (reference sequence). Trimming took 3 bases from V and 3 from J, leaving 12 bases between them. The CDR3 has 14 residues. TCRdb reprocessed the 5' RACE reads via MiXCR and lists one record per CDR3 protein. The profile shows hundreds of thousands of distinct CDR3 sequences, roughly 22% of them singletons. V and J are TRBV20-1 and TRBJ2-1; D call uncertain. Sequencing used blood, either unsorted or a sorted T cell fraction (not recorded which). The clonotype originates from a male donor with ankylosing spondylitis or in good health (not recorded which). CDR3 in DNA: TGCAGTGCTAGCAGTGTAGGTGTCTACAATGAGCAGTTCTTC. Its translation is CSASSVGVYNEQFF.